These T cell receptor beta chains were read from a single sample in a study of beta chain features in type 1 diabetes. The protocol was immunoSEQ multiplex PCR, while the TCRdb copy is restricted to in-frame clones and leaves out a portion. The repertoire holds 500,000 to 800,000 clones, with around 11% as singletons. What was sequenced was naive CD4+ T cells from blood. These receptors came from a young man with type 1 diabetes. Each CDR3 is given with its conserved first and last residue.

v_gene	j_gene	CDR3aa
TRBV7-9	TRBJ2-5	CASSLDGRGIQETQYF
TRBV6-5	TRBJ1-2	CASRDTDVYGYTF
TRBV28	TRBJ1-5	CASRSRGLDQPQHF
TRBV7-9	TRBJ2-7	CASSQGSEQYF
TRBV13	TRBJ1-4	CASSFDRLNEKLFF
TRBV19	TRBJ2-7	CASKEQGAYEQYF
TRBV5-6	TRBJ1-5	CASSLSLSPGPQHF
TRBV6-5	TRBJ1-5	CASSYSGQDNQPQHF
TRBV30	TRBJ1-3	CAWSGGNTIYF
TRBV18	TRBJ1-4	CASSPPGRSNEKLFF
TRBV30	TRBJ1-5	CAWDRGAQTQPQHF
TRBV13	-	CASSFPGGGPYNEQFF
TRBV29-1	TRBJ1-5	CSATTGVRNQPQHF
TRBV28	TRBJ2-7	CASSLPRQGPNEQYF
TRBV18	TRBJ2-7	CASSSPGVSYEQYF
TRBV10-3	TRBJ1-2	CAISLRGGQGTYGYTF
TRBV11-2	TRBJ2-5	CASSPGLARRETQYF
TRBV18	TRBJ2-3	CASSPPEGTQYF
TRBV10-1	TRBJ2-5	CASSSSGGETQYF
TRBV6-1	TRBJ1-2	CASSSGLNYGYTF
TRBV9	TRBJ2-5	CASSQARGRETQYF
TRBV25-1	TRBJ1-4	CASSEHKGDEKLFF
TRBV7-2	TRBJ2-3	CASSVLAGGTDTQYF
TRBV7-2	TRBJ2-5	CASSPDRGWQTQYF
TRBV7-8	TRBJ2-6	CASSRWTGPGANVLTF
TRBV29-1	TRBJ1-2	CSVEQDRRNTF
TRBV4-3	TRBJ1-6	CASSQDPLGQGNVNSPLHF
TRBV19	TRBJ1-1	CAALGENTEAFF
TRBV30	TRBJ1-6	CAYKFTGVYSPLHF
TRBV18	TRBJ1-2	CASSPQNEGLGYTF
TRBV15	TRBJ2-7	CATSGLTGDYSYEQYF
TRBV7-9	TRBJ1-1	CASTVQGMNTEAFF
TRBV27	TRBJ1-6	CASSLSAGPMGALHF
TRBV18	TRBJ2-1	CASSPRTDRSYNEQFF
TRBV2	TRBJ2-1	CASSVQGLYNEQFF
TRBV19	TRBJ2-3	CASSIGGGLDTQYF
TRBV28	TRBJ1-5	CASSSPLSQPQHF
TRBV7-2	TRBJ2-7	CASSLGTVYEQYF
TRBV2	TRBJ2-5	CASKGGRETQYF
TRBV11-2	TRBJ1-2	CASSSRDGSNYGYTF
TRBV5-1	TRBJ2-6	CASSWGQGATGANVLTF
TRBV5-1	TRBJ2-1	CASSLEQGSYNEQFF
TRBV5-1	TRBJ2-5	CASSSPTGLAGGETQYF
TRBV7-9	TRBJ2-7	CASSLGAGQGQYEQYF
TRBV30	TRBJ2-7	CAWGRYSGFSYEQYF
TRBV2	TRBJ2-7	CASIWTGAEQYF
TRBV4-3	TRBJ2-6	CASSQDPAGGSPGANVLTF
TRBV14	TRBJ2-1	CASSQVGGTYNEQFF
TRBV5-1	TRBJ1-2	CASTLAGGANGYTF
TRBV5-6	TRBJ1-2	CASSLRNYGYTF
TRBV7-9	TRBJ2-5	CASSLGAGMETQYF
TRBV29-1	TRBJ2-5	CSVVGTGVLQETQYF
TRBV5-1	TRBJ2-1	CASSLDQDNEQFF
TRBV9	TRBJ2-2	CASSVASGANTGELFF
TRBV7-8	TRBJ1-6	CASSLQGSPLHF
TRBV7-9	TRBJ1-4	CASSLYMRVQEKLFF
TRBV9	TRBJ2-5	CASSSQYQETQYF
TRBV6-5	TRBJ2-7	CASNGGAPYEQYF
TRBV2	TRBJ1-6	CASQRRGDSPLHF